Detailed here is one TCR beta chain. Its antigen is still unknown. This CDR3 is also generated by other DNA sequences in the sample. The PCR employed 60 Vbeta primers together with 13 Jbeta primers. Generated by immunoSEQ multiplex PCR, the TCRdb table keeps only in-frame clones and is missing some. Here the sample spans around 120,000 clones, roughly three fifths being singletons. The CDR3 is 14 residues long. Losses at the gene ends were 6 bases for V and 1 base for J; bases not matched to a gene: 4. From germline, CDR1 is MNHNS and CDR2 SASEGT. These data belong to a study of cytomegalovirus exposure and HLA in healthy donors. Study summary: Falling in the Caucasian-associated ancestry cluster were 81% of approximately 400 genotyped donors. Study findings and constraints: Three chains linked to CMV were shown in vitro to be specific for CMV antigens. Reportedly, fewer N-insertions than the approximately 610-donor mean appeared in an Asian-associated ancestry cluster in a later analysis. When presence/absence was analysed, sequencing depth was taken to be roughly uniform across donors.

The TCR sequence derives from a man aged 35 to 55 in good health and CMV-seropositive. The sequenced sample consisted of PBMCs. The gene calls are TRBV6-1 and TRBJ2-7; 9 bases are shared with TRBD1. The CDR3 loop reads CASSADRGSYEQYF. In nucleotides, the CDR3 is TGTGCCAGCAGCGCTGACAGGGGGTCCTACGAGCAGTACTTC.